Given below is one T cell receptor (beta chain) in context. In this sample, this clonotype turned up many times. This clone's antigen is unknown. Base qualities were left out, and no much larger clone turns up one base away. This entry comes from a study of response to subunit inactivated influenza vaccine (dated by TCRdb to 2017 to 2018). With respect to the entire study: To follow how T cells responded to a trivalent subunit inactivated influenza vaccine, the researchers relied on deep quantitative profiling of the T cell receptor repertoire.

The library was generated by RT-PCR. Sequencer: Illumina HiSeq 2500. The raw public reads went through TCRdb reprocessing: fastp at Q25, MiXCR clone calling, in-frame beta chains kept. Rows are unified per CDR3 protein, each entry keeping the most common DNA and genes. The sample has roughly 180,000 distinct CDR3 sequences on record, roughly 8.7% of them singletons. The ten largest account for approximately 10% of the sample. On the study overall, not on this receptor specifically: According to the authors, only a limited number of new T cells may be recruited by each seasonal influenza vaccination.

The CDR3 starts with the cysteine, ends with the phenylalanine, and has 14 residues. Only the CDR3 DNA is retained, 42 bases long and in frame from the first base. V drops 5 bases and J drops 4 bases, leaving 14 bases in between. This specimen was non-naive T cells sorted from PBMCs, taken on the day of vaccination. This sample's cell subset or site label indicates: memory T cell fraction. The sequence was obtained from a man aged 50-60 years who received an inactivated influenza vaccine. Donor details come from another sample of the same person, matched by shared clones. The rearranged chain carries TRBV12-3 or TRBV12-4 and TRBJ2-5, with TRBD2 as a weak D call on 5 bases. CDR3 sequence: CASSELGMGETQYF. The bases read TGTGCCAGCAGTGAACTAGGGATGGGAGAGACCCAGTACTTC.